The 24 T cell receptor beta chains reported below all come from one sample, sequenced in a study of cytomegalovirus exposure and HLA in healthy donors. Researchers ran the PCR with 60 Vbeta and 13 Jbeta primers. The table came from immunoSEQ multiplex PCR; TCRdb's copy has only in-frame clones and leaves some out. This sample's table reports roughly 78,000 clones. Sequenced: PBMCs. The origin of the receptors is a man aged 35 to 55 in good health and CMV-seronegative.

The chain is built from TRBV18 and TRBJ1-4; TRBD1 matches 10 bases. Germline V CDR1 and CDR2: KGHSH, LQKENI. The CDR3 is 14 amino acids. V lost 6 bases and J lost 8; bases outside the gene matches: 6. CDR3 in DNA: TGTGCCAGCTCGCGACAGGGGGCGATGGAAAAACTGTTTTTT. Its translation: CASSRQGAMEKLFF. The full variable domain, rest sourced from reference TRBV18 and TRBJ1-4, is NAGVMQNPRHLVRRRGQEARLRCSPMKGHSHVYWYRQLPEEGLKFMVYLQKENIIDESGMPKERFSAEFPKEGPSILRIQQVVRGDSAAYFCASSRQGAMEKLFFGSGTQLSVL.

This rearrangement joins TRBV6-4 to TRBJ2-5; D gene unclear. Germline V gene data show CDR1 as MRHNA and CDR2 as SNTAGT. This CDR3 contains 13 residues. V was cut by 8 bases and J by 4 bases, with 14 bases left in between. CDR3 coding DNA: TGTGCCAGCTTCCTAATTTCTTTAGAGACCCAGTACTTC. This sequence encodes CASFLISLETQYF.

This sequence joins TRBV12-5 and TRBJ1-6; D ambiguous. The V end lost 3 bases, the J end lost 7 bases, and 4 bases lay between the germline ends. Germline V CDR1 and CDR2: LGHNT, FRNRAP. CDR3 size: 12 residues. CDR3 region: CASGFANSPLHF. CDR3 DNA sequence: TGTGCTAGTGGTTTTGCGAATTCACCCCTCCACTTT.

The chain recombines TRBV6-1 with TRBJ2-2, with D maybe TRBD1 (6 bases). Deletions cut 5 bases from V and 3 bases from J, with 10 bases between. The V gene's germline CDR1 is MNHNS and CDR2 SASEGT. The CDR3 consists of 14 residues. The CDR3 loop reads CASSRYRDTGELFF. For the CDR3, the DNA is TGTGCCAGCAGTAGGTACAGGGACACCGGGGAGCTGTTTTTT.

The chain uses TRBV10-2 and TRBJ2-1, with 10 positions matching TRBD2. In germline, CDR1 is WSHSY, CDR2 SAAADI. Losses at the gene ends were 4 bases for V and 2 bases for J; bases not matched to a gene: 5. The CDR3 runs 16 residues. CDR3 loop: CASSASGGAPYNEQFF. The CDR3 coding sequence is TGCGCCAGCAGTGCAAGCGGGGGGGCTCCCTACAATGAGCAGTTCTTC.

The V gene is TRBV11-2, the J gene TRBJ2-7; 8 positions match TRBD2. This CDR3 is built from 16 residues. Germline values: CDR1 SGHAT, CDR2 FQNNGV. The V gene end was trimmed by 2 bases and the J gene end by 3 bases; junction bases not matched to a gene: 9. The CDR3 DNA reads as TGTGCCAGCAGCTTAAATCAGCGGGGGACTATCTACGAGCAGTACTTC. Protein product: CASSLNQRGTIYEQYF.

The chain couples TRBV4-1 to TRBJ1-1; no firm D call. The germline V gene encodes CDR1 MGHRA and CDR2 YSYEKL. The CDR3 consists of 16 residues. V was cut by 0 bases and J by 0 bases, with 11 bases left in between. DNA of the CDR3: TGCGCCAGCAGCCAAGATAGCGCAGCCATGAACACTGAAGCTTTCTTT. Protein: CASSQDSAAMNTEAFF.

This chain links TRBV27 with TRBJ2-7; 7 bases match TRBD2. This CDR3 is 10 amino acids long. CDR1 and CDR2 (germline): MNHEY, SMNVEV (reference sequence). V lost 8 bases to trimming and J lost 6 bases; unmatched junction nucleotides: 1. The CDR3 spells CASGGGEQYF. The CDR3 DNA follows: TGTGCCAGCGGGGGGGGCGAGCAGTACTTC.

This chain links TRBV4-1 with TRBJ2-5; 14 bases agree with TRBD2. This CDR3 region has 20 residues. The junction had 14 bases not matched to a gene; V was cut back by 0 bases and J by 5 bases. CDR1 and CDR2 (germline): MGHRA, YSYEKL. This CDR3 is CASSQEGLAGGNGASETQYF. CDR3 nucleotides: TGCGCCAGCAGCCAAGAAGGACTAGCGGGAGGAAATGGGGCATCGGAGACCCAGTACTTC.

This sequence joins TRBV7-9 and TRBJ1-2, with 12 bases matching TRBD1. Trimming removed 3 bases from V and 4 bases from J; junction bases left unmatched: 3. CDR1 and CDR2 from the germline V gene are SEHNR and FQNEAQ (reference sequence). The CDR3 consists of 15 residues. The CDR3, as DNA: TGTGCCAGCAGCTTTCCGGGACAGGGGGCCTATGGCTACACCTTC. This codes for CASSFPGQGAYGYTF.

CDR3 residues: CATSRASGGAHEQYF. Written as DNA, the CDR3 is TGTGCCACCAGCAGAGCTAGCGGGGGGGCCCACGAGCAGTACTTC. The J gene is TRBJ2-7, the V gene TRBV15; 12 bases line up with TRBD2. From germline, CDR1 is LNHNV and CDR2 YYDKDF (reference sequence). The CDR3 is 15 amino acids. The V segment lost 1 base and the J segment 5 bases; nucleotides outside the gene matches: 3.

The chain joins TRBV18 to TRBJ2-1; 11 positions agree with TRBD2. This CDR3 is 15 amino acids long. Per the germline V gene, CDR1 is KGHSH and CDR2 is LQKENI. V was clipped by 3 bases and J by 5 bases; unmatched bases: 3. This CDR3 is CASSPGTSGHNEQFF. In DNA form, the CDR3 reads TGTGCCAGCTCACCCGGGACTAGCGGACACAATGAGCAGTTCTTC.

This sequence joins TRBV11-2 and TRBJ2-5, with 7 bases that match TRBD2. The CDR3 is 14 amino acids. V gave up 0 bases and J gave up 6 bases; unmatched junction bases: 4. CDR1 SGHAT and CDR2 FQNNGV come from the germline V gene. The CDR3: CASSLERGGQTQYF. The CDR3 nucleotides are TGTGCCAGCAGCTTAGAAAGGGGAGGGCAGACCCAGTACTTC. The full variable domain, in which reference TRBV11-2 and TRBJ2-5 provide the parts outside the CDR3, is EAGVAQSPRYKIIEKRQSVAFWCNPISGHATLYWYQQILGQGPKLLIQFQNNGVVDDSQLPKDRFSAERLKGVDSTLKIQPAKLEDSAVYLCASSLERGGQTQYFGPGTRLLVL.

The CDR3 loop reads CAWTFSAAGELFF. The CDR3 DNA sequence: TGTGCCTGGACGTTTAGCGCGGCCGGGGAGCTGTTTTTT. The gene calls are TRBV30 and TRBJ2-2, with TRBD2 as a possible D gene (5 bases). V was cut by 4 bases and J by 6 bases, with 12 bases left in between. The CDR3 is 13 amino acids. The germline CDR1 and CDR2 sequences are GTSNPN and SVGIG (reference sequence).

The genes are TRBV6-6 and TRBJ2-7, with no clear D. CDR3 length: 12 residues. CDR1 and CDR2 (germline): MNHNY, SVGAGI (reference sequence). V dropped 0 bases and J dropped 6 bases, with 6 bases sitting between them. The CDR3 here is CASSYSRTEQYF. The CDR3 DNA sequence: TGTGCCAGCAGTTACTCGAGAACCGAGCAGTACTTC.

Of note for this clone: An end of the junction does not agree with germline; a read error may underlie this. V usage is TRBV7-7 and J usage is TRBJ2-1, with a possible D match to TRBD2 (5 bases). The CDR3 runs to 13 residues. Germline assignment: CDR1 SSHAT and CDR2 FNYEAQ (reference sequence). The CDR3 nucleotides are TGTGCTAGCAGCGAGGGCTCCTACAATGAGCAGTTCTTC. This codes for CASSEGSYNEQFF.

The chain's CDR3 is CASSLALAGGSDTQYF. The CDR3 nucleotides are TGTGCCAGCAGCTTAGCACTAGCGGGGGGTTCAGATACGCAGTATTTT. The chain links TRBV11-2 to TRBJ2-3, with TRBD2 matching 12 bases. The CDR3 consists of 16 residues. Per germline, CDR1 SGHAT and CDR2 FQNNGV. With 1 base clipped from V and 4 bases from J, the junction kept 3 bases outside the gene matches.

CDR3 protein: CASSLGRGYVLDGYTF. The CDR3 coding sequence is TGCGCCAGCAGCTTGGGACGCGGGTACGTTCTGGATGGCTACACCTTC. V gene TRBV5-1 combines with J gene TRBJ1-2; the D is unclear. This CDR3 spans 16 amino acids. V shed 0 bases and J shed 6 bases, with 18 bases lying between them. Germline values: CDR1 SGHRS, CDR2 YFSETQ.

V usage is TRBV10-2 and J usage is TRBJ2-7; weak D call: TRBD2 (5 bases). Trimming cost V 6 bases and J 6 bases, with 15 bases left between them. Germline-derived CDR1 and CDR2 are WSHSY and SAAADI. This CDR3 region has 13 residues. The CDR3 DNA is TGCGCCAGCAGCGCCATGAGGGTAGCCGAGCAGTACTTC. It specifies CASSAMRVAEQYF.

Here the CDR3 DNA reads TGTGCCAGCAGCCGTGAGACTGGCGGGAGTAACCAGCAGTACTTC. Translated: CASSRETGGSNQQYF. The chain carries TRBV5-4 and TRBJ2-7, with 7 positions matching TRBD2. Germline CDR1 and CDR2: SGHNT and YYREEE (reference sequence). This CDR3 is 15 amino acids long. The V and J ends lost 4 bases and 8 bases, in that order; junction bases with no gene match: 15.

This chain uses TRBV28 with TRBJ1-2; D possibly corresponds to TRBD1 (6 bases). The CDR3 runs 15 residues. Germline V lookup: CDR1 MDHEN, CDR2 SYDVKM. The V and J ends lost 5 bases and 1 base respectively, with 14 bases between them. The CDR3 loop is CASSLAGALNYGYTF. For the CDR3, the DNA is TGTGCCAGCAGTCTAGCGGGGGCTCTTAACTATGGCTACACCTTC.

The CDR3 here is CASSHADRAEYEQYF. CDR3 nucleotides: TGCGCCAGCAGCCACGCCGACAGGGCCGAGTACGAGCAGTACTTC. This sequence joins TRBV4-1 and TRBJ2-7; 7 nucleotides line up with TRBD1. The length of the CDR3 is 15 residues. With V trimmed by 3 bases and J by 4 bases, 9 bases remained unmatched. Germline V lookup: CDR1 MGHRA, CDR2 YSYEKL.

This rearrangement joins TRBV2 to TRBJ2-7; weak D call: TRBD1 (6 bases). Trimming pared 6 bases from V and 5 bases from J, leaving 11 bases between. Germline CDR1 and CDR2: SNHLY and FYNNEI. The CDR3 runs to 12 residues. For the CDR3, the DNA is TGTGCCAGCAGACAGGGTGCTAACGAGCAGTACTTC. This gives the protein CASRQGANEQYF.

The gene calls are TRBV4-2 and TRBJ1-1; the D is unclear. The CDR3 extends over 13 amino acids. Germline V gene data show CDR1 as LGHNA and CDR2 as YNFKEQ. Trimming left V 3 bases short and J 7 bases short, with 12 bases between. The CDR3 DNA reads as TGTGCCAGCAGCCAGAACAGTCTAATTGAAGCTTTCTTT. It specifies CASSQNSLIEAFF.